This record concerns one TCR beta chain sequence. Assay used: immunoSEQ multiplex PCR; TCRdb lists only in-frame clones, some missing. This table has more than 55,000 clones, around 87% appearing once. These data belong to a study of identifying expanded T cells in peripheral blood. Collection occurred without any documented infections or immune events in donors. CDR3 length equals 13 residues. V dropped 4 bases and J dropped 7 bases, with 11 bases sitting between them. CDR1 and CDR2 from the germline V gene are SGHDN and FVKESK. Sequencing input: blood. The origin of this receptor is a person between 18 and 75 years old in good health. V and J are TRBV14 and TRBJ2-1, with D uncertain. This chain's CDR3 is CASSLPYANEQFF. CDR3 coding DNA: TGTGCCAGCAGCCTACCCTATGCGAATGAGCAGTTCTTC.